The sequence of this T cell receptor beta chain was determined in a study of response to subunit inactivated influenza vaccine. Looked up from germline, CDR1 is LNHNV and CDR2 is YYDKDF (reference sequence). This CDR3 comprises 19 residues. V was shortened by 0 bases and J by 4 bases, with 19 bases between the two germline ends. Points from the study as a whole: Few new T cells, the authors suggested, are recruited by each seasonal influenza vaccination.

About this clonotype: Its antigen is currently unknown.

TCRdb ran MiXCR on the RT-PCR reads and lists one entry per CDR3 protein. The sample has roughly 700,000 distinct CDR3 sequences, approximately 15% seen once; the top ten hold around 6.5%. The material sequenced was PBMCs from blood, taken 14 to 15 days before vaccination. The sequence was obtained from a middle-aged man who received an inactivated influenza vaccine. V gene TRBV15 combines with J gene TRBJ2-6; no firm D call. CDR3 nucleotide sequence: TGTGCCACCAGCAGAGATATAGGAACCGGGTCCGCCGGGGCCAACGTCCTGACTTTC. It encodes CATSRDIGTGSAGANVLTF.